This TCR beta chain was obtained from a study of cytomegalovirus exposure and HLA in healthy donors. Points from the study as a whole: In an earlier analysis, in about 530 donors, most V segments appeared productive either ~87% or ~30% of the time.

PCR was performed using 60 Vbeta and 13 Jbeta primers. The table came from immunoSEQ multiplex PCR; TCRdb's copy has only in-frame clones and leaves some out. Here the sample table reports approximately 30,000 clones. Concerning this clone: The antigen remains undetermined.

Trimming shortened V by 6 bases and J by 7 bases, and 15 bases separated the two germline ends. This CDR3 region has 13 residues. Germline V gene data show CDR1 as LNHDA and CDR2 as SQIVND (reference sequence). The clonotype comes from a middle-aged man in good health and CMV-seronegative. Input material: PBMCs. The chain recombines TRBV19 with TRBJ1-2; D is ambiguous. CDR3 protein: CASRKIPVGGYTF. CDR3 sequence (DNA): TGTGCCAGTAGAAAAATTCCGGTCGGTGGCTACACCTTC.